This is a list of T cell receptor beta chains from one sample in a study of T-cell memory formation after mild COVID-19. Each CDR3 protein is one row after TCRdb ran MiXCR on the 5' RACE reads. The repertoire holds about 410,000 distinct CDR3 sequences, about a quarter seen once, with 13% in the top ten. The sequenced sample was PBMCs or a T cell subset sorted from them (not recorded which). The receptor source for this set is an adult woman who had mild COVID-19 (a few samples of this study predate the infection). Cell type and time point are not known. CDR3s include the opening cysteine and the closing phenylalanine or tryptophan. Each record gives: J gene, D gene, V gene, clone size, CDR3 length, CDR3 protein, CDR3 DNA. A D gene is named only where the DNA matches it firmly. Clone size is shown for a subset of rows, as once, few, many or a class of expanded clone.

J gene: TRBJ2-5
D gene: .
V gene: TRBV6-5
clone size: few
CDR3 length: 13
CDR3 protein: CASSYTKKETQYF
CDR3 DNA: TGTGCCAGCAGTTACACGAAAAAAGAGACCCAGTACTTC

J gene: TRBJ2-3
D gene: TRBD2
V gene: TRBV10-3
clone size: .
CDR3 length: 18
CDR3 protein: CAISDLVRGGSSTDTQYF
CDR3 DNA: TGTGCCATCAGTGATTTGGTTCGCGGGGGATCTAGCACAGATACGCAGTATTTT

J gene: TRBJ2-4
D gene: TRBD1
V gene: TRBV27
clone size: .
CDR3 length: 14
CDR3 protein: CASSLTGGLNIQYF
CDR3 DNA: TGTGCCAGCAGCCTAACAGGGGGCCTGAACATTCAGTACTTC

J gene: TRBJ1-1
D gene: .
V gene: TRBV14
clone size: few
CDR3 length: 16
CDR3 protein: CASSPRSASGNTEAFF
CDR3 DNA: TGTGCCAGCAGCCCCAGATCGGCCTCAGGGAACACTGAAGCTTTCTTT

J gene: TRBJ2-2
D gene: TRBD2
V gene: TRBV5-5
clone size: few
CDR3 length: 16
CDR3 protein: CASSLRLAGESGELFF
CDR3 DNA: TGTGCCAGCAGCTTGCGACTAGCGGGAGAATCCGGGGAGCTGTTTTTT

J gene: TRBJ2-3
D gene: .
V gene: TRBV7-3
clone size: few
CDR3 length: 12
CDR3 protein: CASSFTVGTQYF
CDR3 DNA: TGTGCCAGCAGCTTTACCGTGGGTACGCAGTATTTT

J gene: TRBJ2-5
D gene: .
V gene: TRBV9
clone size: few
CDR3 length: 14
CDR3 protein: CASSVGGAQETQYF
CDR3 DNA: TGTGCCAGCAGCGTAGGGGGGGCCCAAGAGACCCAGTACTTC

J gene: TRBJ2-1
D gene: .
V gene: TRBV12-3/TRBV12-4
clone size: few
CDR3 length: 14
CDR3 protein: CASRYQANYNEQFF
CDR3 DNA: TGTGCCAGTCGGTACCAGGCTAACTACAATGAGCAGTTCTTC

J gene: TRBJ2-7
D gene: .
V gene: TRBV12-3/TRBV12-4
clone size: .
CDR3 length: 14
CDR3 protein: CASSLFGLSYEQYF
CDR3 DNA: TGTGCCAGCAGTTTGTTCGGCCTCTCCTACGAGCAGTACTTC

J gene: TRBJ2-2
D gene: TRBD1
V gene: TRBV18
clone size: few
CDR3 length: 16
CDR3 protein: CASSPRWTGDTGELFF
CDR3 DNA: TGTGCCAGCTCACCACGCTGGACAGGGGACACCGGGGAGCTGTTTTTT

J gene: TRBJ2-2
D gene: TRBD1
V gene: TRBV7-9
clone size: few
CDR3 length: 15
CDR3 protein: CASSLQGVNTGELFF
CDR3 DNA: TGTGCCAGCAGCTTACAGGGGGTGAACACCGGGGAGCTGTTTTTT

J gene: TRBJ2-1
D gene: TRBD2
V gene: TRBV4-2
clone size: many
CDR3 length: 15
CDR3 protein: CASSPGLAEHNEQFF
CDR3 DNA: TGTGCCAGCAGCCCGGGACTAGCAGAACACAATGAGCAGTTCTTC

J gene: TRBJ1-6
D gene: .
V gene: TRBV20-1
clone size: .
CDR3 length: 14
CDR3 protein: CSATSYLGNSPLHF
CDR3 DNA: TGCAGTGCTACCAGTTATCTGGGGAATTCACCCCTCCACTTT

J gene: TRBJ2-1
D gene: TRBD2
V gene: TRBV7-9
clone size: few
CDR3 length: 16
CDR3 protein: CASSELAGGGYNEQFF
CDR3 DNA: TGTGCCAGCAGCGAGTTAGCGGGGGGGGGTTACAATGAGCAGTTCTTC

J gene: TRBJ1-2
D gene: .
V gene: TRBV12-3/TRBV12-4
clone size: few
CDR3 length: 13
CDR3 protein: CASSPTGSYGYTF
CDR3 DNA: TGTGCCAGCAGTCCCACAGGTTCTTATGGCTACACCTTC

J gene: TRBJ1-1
D gene: .
V gene: TRBV12-3/TRBV12-4
clone size: .
CDR3 length: 15
CDR3 protein: CASSPSYGLSTEAFF
CDR3 DNA: TGTGCCAGCAGCCCCTCGTATGGGCTTAGCACTGAAGCTTTCTTT

J gene: TRBJ2-2
D gene: TRBD2
V gene: TRBV28
clone size: .
CDR3 length: 16
CDR3 protein: CASRLAGGINTGELFF
CDR3 DNA: TGTGCCAGCAGGCTAGCGGGAGGAATTAACACCGGGGAGCTGTTTTTT

J gene: TRBJ2-7
D gene: TRBD2
V gene: TRBV4-1
clone size: few
CDR3 length: 15
CDR3 protein: CASSQEWGGGYEQYF
CDR3 DNA: TGCGCCAGCAGCCAAGAATGGGGGGGAGGGTACGAGCAGTACTTC

J gene: TRBJ1-1
D gene: .
V gene: TRBV5-5
clone size: .
CDR3 length: 13
CDR3 protein: CASSLGETGEAFF
CDR3 DNA: TGTGCCAGCAGCTTGGGAGAGACAGGTGAAGCTTTCTTT

J gene: TRBJ2-5
D gene: TRBD2
V gene: TRBV18
clone size: .
CDR3 length: 16
CDR3 protein: CASSPNLAGAGETQYF
CDR3 DNA: TGTGCCAGCTCACCAAATTTAGCGGGAGCTGGGGAGACCCAGTACTTC

J gene: TRBJ2-3
D gene: .
V gene: TRBV2
clone size: few
CDR3 length: 14
CDR3 protein: CASRGGGLKDTQYF
CDR3 DNA: TGTGCCAGCAGAGGGGGGGGACTCAAAGATACGCAGTATTTT

J gene: TRBJ2-3
D gene: .
V gene: TRBV12-3/TRBV12-4
clone size: .
CDR3 length: 16
CDR3 protein: CASSFGYTTLTDTQYF
CDR3 DNA: TGTGCCAGCAGTTTTGGTTATACTACTTTAACAGATACGCAGTATTTT

J gene: TRBJ1-5
D gene: .
V gene: TRBV7-2
clone size: .
CDR3 length: 13
CDR3 protein: CASSPRFNQPQHF
CDR3 DNA: TGTGCCAGCAGCCCGAGATTTAATCAGCCCCAGCATTTT

J gene: TRBJ2-2
D gene: .
V gene: TRBV11-2
clone size: .
CDR3 length: 15
CDR3 protein: CASSLVGGRTGELFF
CDR3 DNA: TGTGCCAGCAGCTTAGTTGGGGGTAGGACCGGGGAGCTGTTTTTT

J gene: TRBJ2-2
D gene: .
V gene: TRBV7-2
clone size: .
CDR3 length: 16
CDR3 protein: CASSPRRGSDTGELFF
CDR3 DNA: TGTGCCAGCAGCCCCAGGCGGGGATCAGACACCGGGGAGCTGTTTTTT

J gene: TRBJ1-2
D gene: .
V gene: TRBV11-2
clone size: few
CDR3 length: 12
CDR3 protein: CASSSESYGYTF
CDR3 DNA: TGTGCCAGCAGTTCGGAATCCTATGGCTACACCTTC

J gene: TRBJ2-3
D gene: .
V gene: TRBV5-1
clone size: .
CDR3 length: 13
CDR3 protein: CASSLDGKDTQYF
CDR3 DNA: TGCGCCAGCAGCTTGGATGGGAAAGATACGCAGTATTTT

J gene: TRBJ1-2
D gene: .
V gene: TRBV27
clone size: .
CDR3 length: 13
CDR3 protein: CASSLSQGQGYTF
CDR3 DNA: TGTGCCAGCAGTTTGAGCCAGGGGCAGGGCTACACCTTC

J gene: TRBJ2-3
D gene: TRBD2
V gene: TRBV11-2
clone size: few
CDR3 length: 16
CDR3 protein: CASSQITSGRRGTQYF
CDR3 DNA: TGTGCCAGCAGCCAGATTACTAGCGGGAGAAGGGGCACGCAGTATTTT

J gene: TRBJ2-7
D gene: TRBD1
V gene: TRBV5-1
clone size: few
CDR3 length: 17
CDR3 protein: CASTFGQGFPRSYEQYF
CDR3 DNA: TGCGCCAGCACCTTTGGACAGGGGTTCCCGAGATCCTACGAGCAGTACTTC

J gene: TRBJ2-2
D gene: TRBD1
V gene: TRBV27
clone size: .
CDR3 length: 15
CDR3 protein: CASRGTGADTGELFF
CDR3 DNA: TGTGCCAGCAGGGGGACAGGGGCGGACACCGGGGAGCTGTTTTTT

J gene: TRBJ2-5
D gene: TRBD2
V gene: TRBV7-3
clone size: few
CDR3 length: 14
CDR3 protein: CASSQAGGVETQYF
CDR3 DNA: TGTGCCAGCAGCCAAGCGGGGGGTGTGGAGACCCAGTACTTC

J gene: TRBJ2-7
D gene: .
V gene: TRBV2
clone size: once
CDR3 length: 14
CDR3 protein: CASRNRDSLHEQYF
CDR3 DNA: TGTGCCAGCAGAAACCGGGACTCCCTCCACGAGCAGTACTTC

J gene: TRBJ2-1
D gene: .
V gene: TRBV24-1
clone size: .
CDR3 length: 13
CDR3 protein: CATSEDGYNEQFF
CDR3 DNA: TGTGCCACCAGTGAGGACGGTTACAATGAGCAGTTCTTC

J gene: TRBJ2-7
D gene: TRBD2
V gene: TRBV11-2
clone size: few
CDR3 length: 14
CDR3 protein: CASSRLAGTYEQYF
CDR3 DNA: TGTGCCAGCAGCCGACTAGCGGGTACCTACGAGCAGTACTTC

J gene: TRBJ2-2
D gene: .
V gene: TRBV19
clone size: .
CDR3 length: 15
CDR3 protein: CASSIAVTSTGELFF
CDR3 DNA: TGTGCCAGTAGTATAGCCGTAACTTCGACCGGGGAGCTGTTTTTT

J gene: TRBJ2-1
D gene: TRBD2
V gene: TRBV5-1
clone size: .
CDR3 length: 14
CDR3 protein: CASDSSGKGNEQFF
CDR3 DNA: TGCGCCAGCGACTCTAGCGGGAAGGGGAATGAGCAGTTCTTC

J gene: TRBJ2-7
D gene: .
V gene: TRBV5-4
clone size: .
CDR3 length: 13
CDR3 protein: CASSRGASYEQYF
CDR3 DNA: TGTGCCAGCAGCCGCGGGGCATCCTACGAGCAGTACTTC

J gene: TRBJ1-1
D gene: .
V gene: TRBV11-3
clone size: .
CDR3 length: 14
CDR3 protein: CASSPVWEDTEAFF
CDR3 DNA: TGTGCCAGCAGCCCAGTGTGGGAGGACACTGAAGCTTTCTTT

J gene: TRBJ2-5
D gene: TRBD2
V gene: TRBV12-3/TRBV12-4
clone size: few
CDR3 length: 15
CDR3 protein: CASTPGTSVWETQYF
CDR3 DNA: TGTGCCAGCACCCCGGGGACTAGCGTTTGGGAGACCCAGTACTTC